This T cell receptor beta chain was retrieved from a study of T cells in Graves' hyperthyroidism and ophthalmopathy. In this sample, this clonotype turned up many times. V shed 6 bases and J 1 base; nucleotides not matched to a gene: 2. The length of the CDR3 is 13 residues. Germline CDR1 reads MDHEN; CDR2 reads SYDVKM. The TCR beta CDR3 regions underwent amplification using RNA transcripts as the source. Researchers ran a first-round RT-PCR on the TCR CDR3 using the HTBI primer set. TCRdb passed the multiplex PCR reads through MiXCR, listing each CDR3 protein once. Here the sample spans under 300,000 distinct CDR3 sequences, over 12% being singletons.

This receptor was identified in a woman aged 45 to 65 with Graves' hyperthyroidism that later progressed to Graves' ophthalmopathy. The chain links TRBV28 to TRBJ1-2, with 7 bases fitting TRBD1. The material sequenced was blood. The CDR3 protein is CASRRDSNYGYTF. CDR3 nucleotide sequence: TGTGCCAGCAGACGGGACAGTAACTATGGCTACACCTTC.